The 21 T cell receptor beta chains reported below all come from one sample, sequenced in a study of TIL therapy for anti-PD-1-resistant metastatic lung cancer. The time point here: pre-treatment sample, taken before nivolumab and TIL therapy. The immunoSEQ assay was v3. Here immunoSEQ multiplex PCR was the method, and the copy in TCRdb shows in-frame clones only, minus some. Among about 60,000 clones listed, around 87% were seen once. The material was blood, obtained at baseline. The receptors come from a person aged 25 to 80 with non-small cell lung cancer.

The rearrangement links TRBV10-2 to TRBJ2-1, with D possibly being TRBD1 or TRBD2 (5 bases each). The V gene lost 7 bases and the J gene lost 5 bases, with 12 bases spanning the gap. This CDR3 has 13 residues. The germline gives CDR1 WSHSY, CDR2 SAAADI. Here the CDR3 reads CASIRDLDNEQFF. CDR3 bases: TGCGCCAGCATCCGGGACCTAGACAATGAGCAGTTCTTC.

The rearrangement uses TRBV6-6 and TRBJ1-5, with D tentatively TRBD1 (5 bases). The CDR3 is 13 amino acids. Germline lookup yields CDR1 MNHNY and CDR2 SVGAGI (reference sequence). Trimming shortened V by 5 bases and J by 8 bases, and 13 bases separated the two germline ends. The CDR3 nucleotides are TGTGCCAGCAGTCCCCAGGGCGTTGAGCCCCAGCATTTT. Translated, it gives CASSPQGVEPQHF.

V usage is TRBV7-8 and J usage is TRBJ2-5; 9 bases are a match to TRBD1. The CDR3 loop spans 14 amino acids. Unmatched junction bases numbered 5, after V lost 8 bases and J lost 1 base. The V gene's germline CDR1 is SGHVS and CDR2 FQNEAQ. DNA of the CDR3: TGTGCCAGCTCTGGGACAGGGCGCCAAGAGACCCAGTACTTC. Its protein product is CASSGTGRQETQYF. Together with reference TRBV7-8 and TRBJ2-5, the CDR3 gives the full variable domain: GAGVSQSPRYKVAKRGQDVALRCDPISGHVSLFWYQQALGQGPEFLTYFQNEAQLDKSGLPSDRFFAERPEGSVSTLKIQRTQQEDSAVYLCASSGTGRQETQYFGPGTRLLVL.

Only one count was recorded for this clone. This chain links TRBV14 with TRBJ2-2, with TRBD2 matching 16 bases. Germline V gene lookup returns CDR1 SGHDN and CDR2 FVKESK. This CDR3 has 18 amino acids. Germline trimming cut 0 bases from V and 6 bases from J; bases unmatched to any gene: 4. The CDR3 loop reads CASSQEGTSGRGPGELFF. Written as DNA, the CDR3 is TGTGCCAGCAGCCAAGAGGGGACTAGCGGGAGGGGTCCCGGGGAGCTGTTTTTT.

This chain connects TRBV28 to TRBJ2-5, with 8 bases fitting TRBD2. Per the germline V gene, CDR1 is MDHEN and CDR2 is SYDVKM. There are 17 residues in the CDR3. The V segment lost 3 bases and the J segment 2 bases; nucleotides outside the gene matches: 11. The DNA of the CDR3 is TGTGCCAGCAGTTTCCGGGTAGCGGGACTGTTGCAAGAGACCCAGTACTTC. Translating it yields CASSFRVAGLLQETQYF.

The chain combines TRBV5-1 with TRBJ2-6; D is ambiguous. CDR3 length: 16 amino acids. V was cut by 4 bases and J by 2 bases, with 13 bases left in between. Germline-derived CDR1 and CDR2 are SGHRS and YFSETQ. CDR3 sequence (DNA): TGCGCCAGCAGCCCTTCGGGTTCTCCTGGGGCCAACGTCCTGACTTTC. Amino acids: CASSPSGSPGANVLTF.

This clone was seen a handful of times. V is TRBV2 and J is TRBJ1-1; D remains ambiguous. This CDR3 is 13 amino acids long. Germline CDR1 is SNHLY and CDR2 is FYNNEI. The V end lost 6 bases, the J end lost 4 bases, and 12 bases lay between the germline ends. The CDR3 is CASRTNELTEAFF. CDR3 bases: TGTGCCAGCAGGACGAATGAACTCACTGAAGCTTTCTTT.

V is TRBV12-3 or TRBV12-4 and J is TRBJ2-5; no clear D gene. V was pared by 4 bases and J by 6 bases, with 9 bases between. The CDR3 contains 12 residues. The CDR3 sequence is CASSSDGKTQYF. CDR3 nucleotide sequence: TGTGCCAGCAGTTCGGACGGAAAGACCCAGTACTTC.

This clone was picked up one time. This sequence joins TRBV3-1 (or the pseudogene TRBV3-2) and TRBJ2-1; 13 nucleotides match TRBD2. V dropped 2 bases and J dropped 3; count of bases not matched to a gene: 7. CDR1 is LGHDT, CDR2 YNNKEL, per germline (reference sequence). CDR3 length: 18 amino acids. The CDR3 region has the DNA TGTGCCAGCAGCCAAACCCTGACTAGCGGGGGGATCTACAATGAGCAGTTCTTC. Its protein is CASSQTLTSGGIYNEQFF.

The rearrangement uses TRBV11-2 and TRBJ1-1; D possibly corresponds to TRBD1 (6 bases). In germline, CDR1 is SGHAT, CDR2 FQNNGV. The CDR3 has 12 residues. Trimming cost V 5 bases and J 8 bases, with 12 bases left between them. CDR3 in DNA: TGTGCCAGCAGCCCCTGGGGGCTAGAAGCTTTCTTT. Its translation: CASSPWGLEAFF. The full variable domain, with the rest looked up from reference TRBV11-2 and TRBJ1-1, is EAGVAQSPRYKIIEKRQSVAFWCNPISGHATLYWYQQILGQGPKLLIQFQNNGVVDDSQLPKDRFSAERLKGVDSTLKIQPAKLEDSAVYLCASSPWGLEAFFGQGTRLTVV.

This clone was found a few times. The V gene is TRBV14, the J gene TRBJ1-2; a weak D match, TRBD1 (5 bases). V lost 1 base and J lost 5, with 11 bases in between. Looked up from germline, CDR1 is SGHDN and CDR2 is FVKESK. The CDR3 consists of 14 residues. The CDR3 sequence is CASSQGQGAYGYTF. CDR3 coding DNA: TGTGCCAGCAGCCAAGGACAAGGGGCTTATGGCTACACCTTC.

The gene calls are TRBV6-5 and TRBJ2-7, with D maybe TRBD1 (6 bases). The CDR3 covers 13 residues. Germline CDR1 and CDR2: MNHEY and SVGAGI. V was trimmed by 5 bases and J by 3 bases, leaving 11 bases between them. CDR3 protein: CASSMTGLYEQYF. CDR3 bases: TGTGCCAGCAGTATGACAGGCCTCTACGAGCAGTACTTC.

CDR3 loop: CASSLPGLDTQYF. CDR3 nucleotides: TGTGCCAGCTCACTTCCGGGTTTAGATACGCAGTATTTT. The chain uses TRBV18 and TRBJ2-3; D call uncertain. V was cut by 4 bases and J by 5 bases, with 10 bases left in between. This CDR3 contains 13 residues. CDR1 KGHSH and CDR2 LQKENI come from the germline V gene.

V and J are TRBV6-5 and TRBJ1-2, with 8 bases aligning to TRBD1. J was trimmed by 3 bases and V by 5 bases; bases with no gene match: 5. This CDR3 is built from 14 residues. Germline assignment: CDR1 MNHEY and CDR2 SVGAGI. In nucleotides, the CDR3 is TGTGCCAGCAGTCGGACAGGGTCGTACTATGGCTACACCTTC. It codes for CASSRTGSYYGYTF.

The rearrangement links TRBV4-1 to TRBJ2-3; TRBD1 agrees at 11 bases. This CDR3 is built from 15 residues. Per the germline V gene, CDR1 is MGHRA and CDR2 is YSYEKL. V shed 4 bases, J shed 4 bases, and the junction held 4 bases outside the gene matches. Here the CDR3 reads CASSPGQGESDTQYF. As DNA, the CDR3 is TGCGCCAGCAGCCCGGGACAGGGGGAGTCAGATACGCAGTATTTT.

The chain recombines TRBV27 with TRBJ2-5; TRBD1 matches at 8 bases. This CDR3 comprises 14 residues. Germline CDR1 is MNHEY and CDR2 is SMNVEV (reference sequence). J was trimmed by 4 bases and V by 4 bases; bases with no gene match: 5. The CDR3 DNA sequence: TGTGCCAGCAGTTCGCAGGGGGCGGGAGAGACCCAGTACTTC. Translation: CASSSQGAGETQYF.

The chain couples TRBV29-1 to TRBJ2-7; TRBD1 aligns across 7 bases. Per germline, CDR1 SQVTM and CDR2 ANQGSEA. J was trimmed by 2 bases and V by 6 bases; bases with no gene match: 7. The CDR3 loop spans 13 amino acids. In DNA, the CDR3 is TGCAGCGTAGAACAGGGGTCTCCCTACGAGCAGTACTTC. Translating it yields CSVEQGSPYEQYF.

This sequence joins TRBV5-1 and TRBJ2-3; TRBD1 or TRBD2 may be the D gene (6 bases each). V was trimmed by 7 bases and J by 0 bases, leaving 15 bases between them. Germline-derived CDR1 and CDR2 are SGHRS and YFSETQ. The CDR3 has 15 amino acids. In DNA, the CDR3 is TGCGCCAGCGCTCGGGACGGGGGCAGCACAGATACGCAGTATTTT. Translation gives CASARDGGSTDTQYF.

As DNA, the CDR3 is TGTGCCAGCAGTTATGGAGGGAAAGCTTTCTTT. Its protein product is CASSYGGKAFF. This sequence joins TRBV2 and TRBJ1-1, with no clear D. Trimming shortened V by 5 bases and J by 9 bases, and 10 bases separated the two germline ends. The CDR3 runs 11 residues. From germline, CDR1 is SNHLY and CDR2 FYNNEI.

The chain uses TRBV24-1 and TRBJ1-5, with 8 nucleotides matching TRBD1. V gave up 4 bases and J gave up 0 bases; unmatched junction bases: 1. This CDR3 is 15 amino acids long. The germline V gene encodes CDR1 KGHDR and CDR2 SFDVKD. The CDR3 region is CATSEGTGSNQPQHF. CDR3 nucleotide sequence: TGTGCCACCAGTGAGGGGACAGGTAGCAATCAGCCCCAGCATTTT.

The gene calls are TRBV7-2 and TRBJ2-7, with unresolved D. The CDR3 totals 13 residues. CDR1 is SGHTA and CDR2 is FQGNSA in the germline V gene. Trimming shortened V by 2 bases and J by 1 base, and 6 bases separated the two germline ends. In DNA form, the CDR3 reads TGTGCCAGCAGCTTAAAATCGTCCTACGAGCAGTACTTC. Amino acid sequence: CASSLKSSYEQYF.